These T cell receptor beta chains were read from a single sample in a study of CD8+CD57+ T cells in acquired aplastic anemia. One entry per CDR3 protein, called by TCRdb with MiXCR from the reads. Counted here are 74,000 or so distinct CDR3 sequences, 54% occurring once; the ten biggest clones make up about 8.3%. Sequenced sample: sorted CD4+, CD8+, or CD8+CD57+ T cells (not recorded which) from PBMCs. The receptors originated from a human donor in good health, serving as a control. Each CDR3 is given with its conserved first and last residue. The order of the fields is V gene, clone size, D gene, CDR3 protein. D genes are given only for firm matches. The listing skips clone size in some rows; elsewhere it reads once, few, many or a size class.

v_gene: TRBV25-1
abundance: NA
d_gene: TRBD1
CDR3aa: CASSLGQGLREADTQYF

v_gene: TRBV7-9
abundance: many
d_gene: NA
CDR3aa: CASSLVTGPEGTQYF

v_gene: TRBV25-1
abundance: NA
d_gene: NA
CDR3aa: CASSEFRGAIYEQYF

v_gene: TRBV2
abundance: medium-sized
d_gene: TRBD2
CDR3aa: CASSEDSGLAETQYF

v_gene: TRBV2
abundance: NA
d_gene: TRBD2
CDR3aa: CASLRPGLEVDTQYF

v_gene: TRBV2
abundance: NA
d_gene: NA
CDR3aa: CASRLAGMGETQYF

v_gene: TRBV14
abundance: many
d_gene: NA
CDR3aa: CASSLRDTSYEQYF

v_gene: TRBV28
abundance: NA
d_gene: NA
CDR3aa: CASSRGNTIYF

v_gene: TRBV5-4
abundance: few
d_gene: NA
CDR3aa: CASSQGQNEQYF

v_gene: TRBV2
abundance: NA
d_gene: NA
CDR3aa: CASSEQGPNSPLHF

v_gene: TRBV7-8
abundance: NA
d_gene: NA
CDR3aa: CASSLAGGEQYF

v_gene: TRBV2
abundance: NA
d_gene: TRBD1
CDR3aa: CASSRDSYYEQYF

v_gene: TRBV4-2
abundance: NA
d_gene: TRBD2
CDR3aa: CASSQLSGGEYNEQFF

v_gene: TRBV15
abundance: few
d_gene: NA
CDR3aa: CATSRAQGFHEQYF

v_gene: TRBV7-9
abundance: NA
d_gene: NA
CDR3aa: CASSLTDNPLHF

v_gene: TRBV19
abundance: NA
d_gene: NA
CDR3aa: CASSYRTDSNQPQHF

v_gene: TRBV12-3/TRBV12-4
abundance: once
d_gene: TRBD1
CDR3aa: CASSRVPGQGTNEQYF

v_gene: TRBV7-6
abundance: few
d_gene: NA
CDR3aa: CASSLVPGGAASYEQYF

v_gene: TRBV20-1
abundance: many
d_gene: NA
CDR3aa: CSAMTGSTYEQYF